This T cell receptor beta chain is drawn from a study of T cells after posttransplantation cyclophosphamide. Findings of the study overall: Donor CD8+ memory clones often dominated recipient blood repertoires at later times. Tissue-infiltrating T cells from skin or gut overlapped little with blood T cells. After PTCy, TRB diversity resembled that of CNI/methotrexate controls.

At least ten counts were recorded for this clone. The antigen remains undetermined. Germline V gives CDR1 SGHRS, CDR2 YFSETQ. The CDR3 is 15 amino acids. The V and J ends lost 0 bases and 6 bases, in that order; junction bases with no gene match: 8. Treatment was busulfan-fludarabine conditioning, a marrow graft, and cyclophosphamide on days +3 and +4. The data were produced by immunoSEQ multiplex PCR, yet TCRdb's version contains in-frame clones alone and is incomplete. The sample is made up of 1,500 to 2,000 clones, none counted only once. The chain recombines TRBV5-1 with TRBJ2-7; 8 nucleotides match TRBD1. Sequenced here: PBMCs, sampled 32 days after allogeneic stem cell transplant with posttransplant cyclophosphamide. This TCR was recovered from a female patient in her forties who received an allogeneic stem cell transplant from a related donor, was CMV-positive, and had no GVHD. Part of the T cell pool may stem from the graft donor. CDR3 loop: CASSLAFGQGGEQYF. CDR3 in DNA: TGCGCCAGCAGCTTGGCCTTTGGACAGGGCGGCGAGCAGTACTTC.